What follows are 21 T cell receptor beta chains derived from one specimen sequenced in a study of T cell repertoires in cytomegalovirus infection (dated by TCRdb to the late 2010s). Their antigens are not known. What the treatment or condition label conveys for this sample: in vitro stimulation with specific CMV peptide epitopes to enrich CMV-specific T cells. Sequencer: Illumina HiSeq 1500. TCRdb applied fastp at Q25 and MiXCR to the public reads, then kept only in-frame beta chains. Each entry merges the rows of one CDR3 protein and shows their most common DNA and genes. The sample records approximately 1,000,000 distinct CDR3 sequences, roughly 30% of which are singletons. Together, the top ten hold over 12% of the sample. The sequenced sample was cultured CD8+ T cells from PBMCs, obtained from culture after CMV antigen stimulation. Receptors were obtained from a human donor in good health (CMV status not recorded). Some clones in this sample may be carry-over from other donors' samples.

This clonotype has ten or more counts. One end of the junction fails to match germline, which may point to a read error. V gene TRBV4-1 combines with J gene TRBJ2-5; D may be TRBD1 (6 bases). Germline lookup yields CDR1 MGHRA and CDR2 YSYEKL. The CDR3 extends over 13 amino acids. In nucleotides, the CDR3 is TGTGCCAGCAGCCAAGGGGGACAAGAGACCCAGTACTTC. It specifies CASSQGGQETQYF.

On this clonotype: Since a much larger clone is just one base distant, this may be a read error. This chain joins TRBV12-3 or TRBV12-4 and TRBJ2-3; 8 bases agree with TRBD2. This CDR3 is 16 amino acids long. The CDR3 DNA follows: TGTGTCAGCAGTCCCAGGGCCGCGGGGGGTGCGGATACGCAGTATTTT. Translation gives CVSSPRAAGGADTQYF.

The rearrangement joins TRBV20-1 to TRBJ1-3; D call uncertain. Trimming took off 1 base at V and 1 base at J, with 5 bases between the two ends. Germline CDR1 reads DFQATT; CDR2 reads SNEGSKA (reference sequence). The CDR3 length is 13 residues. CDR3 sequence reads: CSARGGSGNTIYF. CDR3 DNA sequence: TGCAGTGCTAGAGGAGGGTCTGGAAACACCATATATTTT.

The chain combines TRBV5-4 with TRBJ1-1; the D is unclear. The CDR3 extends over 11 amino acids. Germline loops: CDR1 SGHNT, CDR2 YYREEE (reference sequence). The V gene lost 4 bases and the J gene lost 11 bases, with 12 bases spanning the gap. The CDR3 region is CASSPGGRAFF. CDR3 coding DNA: TGTGCCAGCAGCCCGGGAGGCCGGGCTTTCTTT.

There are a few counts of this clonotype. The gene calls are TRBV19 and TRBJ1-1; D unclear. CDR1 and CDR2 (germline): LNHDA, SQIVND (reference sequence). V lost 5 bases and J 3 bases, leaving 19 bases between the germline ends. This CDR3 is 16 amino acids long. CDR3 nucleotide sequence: TGTGCCAGTAGTGTATCTCCGGGGTATCAGGACACTGAAGCTTTCTTT. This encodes CASSVSPGYQDTEAFF.

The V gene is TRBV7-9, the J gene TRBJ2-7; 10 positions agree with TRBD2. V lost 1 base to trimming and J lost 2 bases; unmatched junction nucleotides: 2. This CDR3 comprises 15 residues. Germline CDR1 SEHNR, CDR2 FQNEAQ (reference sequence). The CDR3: CASSLVTSGAYEQYF. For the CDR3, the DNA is TGTGCCAGCAGCTTAGTCACTAGCGGGGCCTACGAGCAGTACTTC.

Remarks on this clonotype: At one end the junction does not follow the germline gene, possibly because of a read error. In DNA form, the CDR3 reads TGTGCCAGCAGCTTGACAGGGCAAGAGACCCAGCACTTC. Translation: CASSLTGQETQHF. The chain joins TRBV7-2 to TRBJ2-5, with 7 bases identical to TRBD1. The V gene's germline CDR1 is SGHTA and CDR2 FQGNSA. This CDR3 comprises 13 residues.

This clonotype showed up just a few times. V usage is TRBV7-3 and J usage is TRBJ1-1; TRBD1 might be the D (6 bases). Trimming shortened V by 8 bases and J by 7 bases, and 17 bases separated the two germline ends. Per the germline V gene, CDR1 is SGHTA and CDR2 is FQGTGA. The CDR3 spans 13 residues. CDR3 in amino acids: CASSKQGQVEAFF. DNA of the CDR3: TGTGCCAGCTCAAAACAGGGTCAAGTTGAAGCTTTCTTT.

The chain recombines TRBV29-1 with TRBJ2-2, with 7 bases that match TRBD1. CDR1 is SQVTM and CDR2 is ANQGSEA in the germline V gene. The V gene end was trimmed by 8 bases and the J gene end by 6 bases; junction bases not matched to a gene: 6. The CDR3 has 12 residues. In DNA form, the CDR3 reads TGCAGCATCATAACAGGGGCCGGGGAGCTGTTTTTT. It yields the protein CSIITGAGELFF.

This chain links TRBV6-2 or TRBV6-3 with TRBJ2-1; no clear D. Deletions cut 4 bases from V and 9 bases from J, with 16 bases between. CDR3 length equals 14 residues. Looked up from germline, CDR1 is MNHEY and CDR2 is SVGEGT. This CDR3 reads CASSLVNTQSEQFF. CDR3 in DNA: TGTGCCAGCAGTTTAGTTAATACGCAAAGTGAGCAGTTCTTC.

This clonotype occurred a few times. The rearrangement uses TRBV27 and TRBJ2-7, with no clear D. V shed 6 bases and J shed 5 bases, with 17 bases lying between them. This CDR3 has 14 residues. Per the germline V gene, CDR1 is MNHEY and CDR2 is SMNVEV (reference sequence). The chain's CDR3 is CASSPFQTPHEQYF. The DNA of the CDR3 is TGTGCCAGCAGCCCGTTCCAAACCCCCCACGAGCAGTACTTC.

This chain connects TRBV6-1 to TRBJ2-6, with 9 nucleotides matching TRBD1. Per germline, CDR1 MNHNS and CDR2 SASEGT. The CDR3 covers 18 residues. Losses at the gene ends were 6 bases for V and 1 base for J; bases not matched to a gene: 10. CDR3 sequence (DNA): TGTGCCAGCAGAAAATCCCGGGACAGGGAGTCTGGGGCCAACGTCCTGACTTTC. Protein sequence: CASRKSRDRESGANVLTF.

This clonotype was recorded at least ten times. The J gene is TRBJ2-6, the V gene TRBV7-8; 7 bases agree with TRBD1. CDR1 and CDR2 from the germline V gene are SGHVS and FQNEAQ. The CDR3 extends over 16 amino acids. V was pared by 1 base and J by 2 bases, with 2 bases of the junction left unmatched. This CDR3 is CASSLDRGTGANVLTF. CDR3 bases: TGTGCCAGCAGCTTAGACAGGGGCACTGGGGCCAACGTCCTGACTTTC.

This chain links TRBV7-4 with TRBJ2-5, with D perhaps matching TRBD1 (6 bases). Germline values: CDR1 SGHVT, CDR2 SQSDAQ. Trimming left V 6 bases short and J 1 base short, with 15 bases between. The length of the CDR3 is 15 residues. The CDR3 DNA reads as TGTGCCAGCAGACCCTTAGACAGGACCCAAGAGACCCAGTACTTC. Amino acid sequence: CASRPLDRTQETQYF.

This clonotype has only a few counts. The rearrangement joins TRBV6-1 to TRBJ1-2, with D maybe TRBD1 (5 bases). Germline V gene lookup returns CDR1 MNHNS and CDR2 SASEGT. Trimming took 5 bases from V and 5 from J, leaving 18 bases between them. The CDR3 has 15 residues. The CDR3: CASSYGTGTPYGYTF. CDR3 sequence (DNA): TGTGCCAGCAGTTACGGGACCGGGACCCCTTATGGCTACACCTTC.

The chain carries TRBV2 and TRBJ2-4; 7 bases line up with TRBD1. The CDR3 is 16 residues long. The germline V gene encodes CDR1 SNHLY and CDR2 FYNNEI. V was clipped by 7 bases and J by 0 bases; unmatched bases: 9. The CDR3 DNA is TGTGCCAGCACCCCAGGGACAGAAATAGCCAAAAACATTCAGTACTTC. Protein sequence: CASTPGTEIAKNIQYF.

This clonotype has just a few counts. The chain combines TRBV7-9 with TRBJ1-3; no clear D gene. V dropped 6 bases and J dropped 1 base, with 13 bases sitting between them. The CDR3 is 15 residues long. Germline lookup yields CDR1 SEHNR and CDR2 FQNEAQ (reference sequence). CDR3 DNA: TGTGCCAGCAGACAATTGGAGGGATCTGGAAACACCATATATTTT. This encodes CASRQLEGSGNTIYF.

The CDR3 DNA sequence: TGTGCCAGCAGCCAAGAGCTAGCGGGGGCACCTTACAATGAGCAGTTCTTC. Its translation is CASSQELAGAPYNEQFF. The chain recombines TRBV3-1 with TRBJ2-1, with 10 bases identical to TRBD2. The CDR3 has 17 amino acids. The V segment lost 0 bases and the J segment 4 bases; nucleotides outside the gene matches: 6. Germline-derived CDR1 and CDR2 are LGHDT and YNNKEL (reference sequence).

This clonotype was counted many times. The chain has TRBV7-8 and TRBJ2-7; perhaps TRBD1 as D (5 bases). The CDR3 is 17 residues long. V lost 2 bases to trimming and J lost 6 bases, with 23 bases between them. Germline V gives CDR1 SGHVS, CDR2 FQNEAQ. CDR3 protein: CASSLSDRAGPDPEQYV. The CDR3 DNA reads TGTGCCAGCAGCTTATCGGATCGGGCAGGGCCGGACCCCGAGCAGTACGTC.

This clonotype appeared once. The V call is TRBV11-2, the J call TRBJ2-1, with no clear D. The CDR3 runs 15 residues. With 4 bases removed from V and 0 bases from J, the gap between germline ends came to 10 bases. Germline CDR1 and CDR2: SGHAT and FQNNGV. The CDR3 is CASSSRLGSYNEQFF. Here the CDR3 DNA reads TGTGCCAGCAGCTCTCGACTGGGCTCCTACAATGAGCAGTTCTTC.

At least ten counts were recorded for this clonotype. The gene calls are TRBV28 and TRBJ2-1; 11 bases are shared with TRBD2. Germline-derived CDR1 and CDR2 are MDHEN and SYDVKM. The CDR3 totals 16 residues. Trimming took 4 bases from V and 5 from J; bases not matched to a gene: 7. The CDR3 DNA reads TGTGCCAGCAGTTCCTTAGCGGGGGGGCCGAACAATGAGCAGTTCTTC. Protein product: CASSSLAGGPNNEQFF. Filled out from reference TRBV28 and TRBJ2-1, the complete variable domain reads DVKVTQSSRYLVKRTGEKVFLECVQDMDHENMFWYRQDPGLGLRLIYFSYDVKMKEKGDIPEGYSVSREKKERFSLILESASTNQTSMYLCASSSLAGGPNNEQFFGPGTRLTVL.